This T cell receptor beta chain was documented in a study of T cells after yellow fever vaccination. Study-wide findings and caveats: A limited proportion of clonotypes was detected within both the CD4 and CD8 compartments. Abundant clonotypes from the bulk population could contaminate FACS-sorted repertoires. Post-booster reappearance was seen for most primary-vaccination clones (about 95% CD4, around 91% CD8).

Points on this clonotype: The target antigen is unknown.

TCRdb re-analysed the 5' RACE reads in MiXCR, keeping a single row per CDR3 protein. The sample has about 400,000 distinct CDR3 sequences; 6.2% are singletons. Germline CDR1 reads DFQATT; CDR2 reads SNEGSKA (reference sequence). The CDR3 loop spans 16 amino acids. After removal of 0 bases from V and 8 bases from J, the junction contained 12 bases not matched to a gene. The chain joins TRBV20-1 to TRBJ2-1; 8 nucleotides agree with TRBD2. The origin of this receptor is a man between 25 and 39 years old who received the YFV17D yellow fever vaccine. The sample was PBMCs, taken 5 days after the yellow fever booster vaccination. DNA of the CDR3: TGCAGTGCTAGAGATCCCAGGCCGGGGGGGGGTCATGAGCAGTTCTTC. Protein product: CSARDPRPGGGHEQFF.